The entry below describes one TCR beta chain. The data belong to a study of blood T cell repertoires in COVID-19. Measured with immunoSEQ multiplex PCR; TCRdb has only the in-frame clones, and not every one. Seen here are nearly 25,000 clones, 81% observed once, and the top ten hold about 7%. Trimming removed 0 bases from V and 6 bases from J; junction bases left unmatched: 2. CDR1 and CDR2 (germline): SGHAT, FQNNGV. CDR3 length equals 15 residues. The sample comprised peripheral blood. The TCR originated in an older man with acute or convalescent COVID-19. The rearrangement joins TRBV11-2 to TRBJ1-4, with 9 bases lining up with TRBD1. CDR3 amino acids: CASSLDGTGYEKLFF. The CDR3, as DNA: TGTGCCAGCAGCTTAGATGGGACAGGGTATGAAAAACTGTTTTTT.